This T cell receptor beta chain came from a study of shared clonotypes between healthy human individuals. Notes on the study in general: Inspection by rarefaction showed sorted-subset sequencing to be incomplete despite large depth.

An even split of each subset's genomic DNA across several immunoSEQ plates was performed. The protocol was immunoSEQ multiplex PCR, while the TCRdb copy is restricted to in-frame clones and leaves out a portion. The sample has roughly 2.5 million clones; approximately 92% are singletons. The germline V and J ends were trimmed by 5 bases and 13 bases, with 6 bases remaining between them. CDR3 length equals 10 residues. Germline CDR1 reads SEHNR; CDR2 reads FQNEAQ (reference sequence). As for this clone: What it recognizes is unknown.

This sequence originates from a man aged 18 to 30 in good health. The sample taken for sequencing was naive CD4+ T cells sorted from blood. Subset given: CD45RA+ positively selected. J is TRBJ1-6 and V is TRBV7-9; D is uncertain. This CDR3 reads CASSPDPLHF. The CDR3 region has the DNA TGTGCCAGCAGCCCCGACCCCCTCCACTTT. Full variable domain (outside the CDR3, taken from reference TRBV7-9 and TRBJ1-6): DTGVSQNPRHKITKRGQNVTFRCDPISEHNRLYWYRQTLGQGPEFLTYFQNEAQLEKSRLLSDRFSAERPKGSFSTLEIQRTEQGDSAMYLCASSPDPLHFGNGTRLTVT.